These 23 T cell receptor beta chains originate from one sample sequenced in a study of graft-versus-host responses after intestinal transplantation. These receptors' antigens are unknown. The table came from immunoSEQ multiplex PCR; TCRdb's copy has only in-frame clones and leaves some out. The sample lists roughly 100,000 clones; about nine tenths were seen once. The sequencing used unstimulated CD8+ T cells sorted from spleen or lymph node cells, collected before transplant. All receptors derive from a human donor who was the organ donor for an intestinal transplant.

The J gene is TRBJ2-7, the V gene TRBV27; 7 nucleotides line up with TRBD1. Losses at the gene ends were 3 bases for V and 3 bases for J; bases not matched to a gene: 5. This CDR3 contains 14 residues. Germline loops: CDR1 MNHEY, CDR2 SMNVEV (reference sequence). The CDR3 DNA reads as TGTGCCAGCAGTTTTAACCAGGGGGACTACGAGCAGTACTTC. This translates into CASSFNQGDYEQYF.

The CDR3 nucleotides read TGTGCCAGCAGCGTAGGGAGGTTGGTAAATTCACCCCTCCACTTT. This encodes CASSVGRLVNSPLHF. The chain uses TRBV9 and TRBJ1-6; D remains ambiguous. CDR3 length equals 15 residues. Trimming removed 0 bases at V and 7 bases at J, with 11 bases between. The germline V gene encodes CDR1 SGDLS and CDR2 YYNGEE.

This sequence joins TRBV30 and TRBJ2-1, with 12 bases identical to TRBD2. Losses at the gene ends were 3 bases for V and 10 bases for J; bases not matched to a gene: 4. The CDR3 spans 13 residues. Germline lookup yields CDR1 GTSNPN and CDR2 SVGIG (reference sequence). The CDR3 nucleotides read TGTGCCTGGAGCCGACTAGCGGGAGACGAGCAGTTCTTC. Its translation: CAWSRLAGDEQFF.

CDR3 loop: CAASLRDKYYGYTF. DNA of the CDR3: TGTGCCGCCAGCTTGAGGGACAAGTACTATGGCTACACCTTC. The chain has TRBV18 and TRBJ1-2, with D maybe TRBD1 (6 bases). The CDR3 is 14 residues long. From germline, CDR1 is KGHSH and CDR2 LQKENI. V lost 11 bases, J lost 3 bases, and 19 bases lay in between. Variable domain in full (rest from reference TRBV18 and TRBJ1-2): NAGVMQNPRHLVRRRGQEARLRCSPMKGHSHVYWYRQLPEEGLKFMVYLQKENIIDESGMPKERFSAEFPKEGPSILRIQQVVRGDSAAYFCAASLRDKYYGYTFGSGTRLTVV.

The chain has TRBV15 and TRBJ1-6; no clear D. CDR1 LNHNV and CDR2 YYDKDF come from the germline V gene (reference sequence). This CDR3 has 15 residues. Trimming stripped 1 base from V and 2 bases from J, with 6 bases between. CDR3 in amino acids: CATSRGDTYNSPLHF. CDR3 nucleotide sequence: TGTGCCACCAGCAGAGGAGACACCTATAATTCACCCCTCCACTTT.

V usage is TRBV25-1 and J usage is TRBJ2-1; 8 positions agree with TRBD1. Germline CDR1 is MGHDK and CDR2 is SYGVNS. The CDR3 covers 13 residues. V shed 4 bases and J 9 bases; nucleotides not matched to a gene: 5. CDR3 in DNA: TGTGCCAGCAGTGCGGGACAGGCCTCTGAGCAGTTCTTC. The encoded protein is CASSAGQASEQFF.

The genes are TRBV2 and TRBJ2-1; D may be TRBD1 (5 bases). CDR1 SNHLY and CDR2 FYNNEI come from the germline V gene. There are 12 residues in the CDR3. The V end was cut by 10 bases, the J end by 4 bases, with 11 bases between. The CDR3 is CAKKDMYNEQFF. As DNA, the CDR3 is TGTGCCAAGAAGGACATGTACAATGAGCAGTTCTTC.

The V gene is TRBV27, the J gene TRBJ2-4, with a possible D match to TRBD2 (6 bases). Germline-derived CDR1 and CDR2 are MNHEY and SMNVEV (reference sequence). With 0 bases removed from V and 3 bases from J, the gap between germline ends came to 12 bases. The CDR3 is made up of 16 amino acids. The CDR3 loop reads CASSLSNGGVKNIQYF. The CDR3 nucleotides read TGTGCCAGCAGTTTATCGAATGGCGGGGTCAAAAACATTCAGTACTTC.

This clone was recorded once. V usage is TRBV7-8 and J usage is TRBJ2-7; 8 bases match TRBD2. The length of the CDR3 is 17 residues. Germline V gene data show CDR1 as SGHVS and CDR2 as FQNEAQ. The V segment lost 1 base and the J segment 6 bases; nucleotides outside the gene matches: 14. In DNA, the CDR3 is TGTGCCAGCAGCTTAGTCCCCCGGGGGGGCTTGTCTAGCGAGCAGTACTTC. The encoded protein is CASSLVPRGGLSSEQYF. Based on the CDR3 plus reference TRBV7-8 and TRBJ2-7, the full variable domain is GAGVSQSPRYKVAKRGQDVALRCDPISGHVSLFWYQQALGQGPEFLTYFQNEAQLDKSGLPSDRFFAERPEGSVSTLKIQRTQQEDSAVYLCASSLVPRGGLSSEQYFGPGTRLTVT.

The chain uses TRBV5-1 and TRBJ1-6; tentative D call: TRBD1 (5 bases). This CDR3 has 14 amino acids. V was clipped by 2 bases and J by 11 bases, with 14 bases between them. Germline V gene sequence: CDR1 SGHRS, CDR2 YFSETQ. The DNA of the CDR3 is TGCGCCAGCAGCTTCCTAAGGGGAGGGACACCCCTCCACTTT. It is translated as CASSFLRGGTPLHF.

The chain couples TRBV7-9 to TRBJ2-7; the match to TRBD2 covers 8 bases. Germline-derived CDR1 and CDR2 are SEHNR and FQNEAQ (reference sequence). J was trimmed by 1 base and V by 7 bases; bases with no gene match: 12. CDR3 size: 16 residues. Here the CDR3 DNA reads TGTGCCAGCAATCTCCTTGTAGCGGGGACTTCCTACGAGCAGTACTTC. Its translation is CASNLLVAGTSYEQYF.

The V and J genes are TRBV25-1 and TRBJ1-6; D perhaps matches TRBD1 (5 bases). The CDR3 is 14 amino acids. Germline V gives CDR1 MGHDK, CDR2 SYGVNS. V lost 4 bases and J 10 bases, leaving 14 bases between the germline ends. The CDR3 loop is CASSATGSRSPLHF. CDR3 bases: TGTGCCAGCAGTGCCACAGGTTCCAGGTCACCCCTCCACTTT.

CDR3 sequence reads: CASRQGLGQPQHF. The CDR3 DNA is TGTGCCAGCAGGCAGGGACTAGGGCAGCCCCAGCATTTT. The V and J genes are TRBV6-5 and TRBJ1-5; a weak D match, TRBD1 (5 bases). V was pared by 6 bases and J by 7 bases, with 13 bases between. CDR1 and CDR2 from the germline V gene are MNHEY and SVGAGI. The CDR3 sequence is 13 residues long.

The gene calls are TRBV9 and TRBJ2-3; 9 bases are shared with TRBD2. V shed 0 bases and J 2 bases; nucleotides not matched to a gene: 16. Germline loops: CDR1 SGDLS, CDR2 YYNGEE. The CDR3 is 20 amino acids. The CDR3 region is CASSVAPYTTSGYFTDTQYF. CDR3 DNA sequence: TGTGCCAGCAGCGTAGCTCCTTATACGACTAGCGGCTACTTCACAGATACGCAGTATTTT.

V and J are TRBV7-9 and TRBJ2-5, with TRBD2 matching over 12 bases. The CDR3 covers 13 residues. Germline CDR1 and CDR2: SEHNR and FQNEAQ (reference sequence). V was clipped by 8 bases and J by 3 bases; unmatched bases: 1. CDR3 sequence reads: CASRLAGEETQYF. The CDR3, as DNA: TGTGCCAGCCGACTAGCGGGAGAAGAGACCCAGTACTTC.

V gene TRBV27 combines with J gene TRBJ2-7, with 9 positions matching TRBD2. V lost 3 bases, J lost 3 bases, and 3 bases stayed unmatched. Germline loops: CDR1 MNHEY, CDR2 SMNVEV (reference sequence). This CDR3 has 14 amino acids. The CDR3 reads CASSFSGSGYEQYF. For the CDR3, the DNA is TGTGCCAGCAGTTTTAGCGGGAGTGGCTACGAGCAGTACTTC.

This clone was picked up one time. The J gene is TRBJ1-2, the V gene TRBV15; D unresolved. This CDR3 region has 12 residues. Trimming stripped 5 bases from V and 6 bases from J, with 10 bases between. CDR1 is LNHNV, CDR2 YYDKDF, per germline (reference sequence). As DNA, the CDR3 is TGTGCCACCAGCGAGGGAAGGGATGGCTACACCTTC. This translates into CATSEGRDGYTF.

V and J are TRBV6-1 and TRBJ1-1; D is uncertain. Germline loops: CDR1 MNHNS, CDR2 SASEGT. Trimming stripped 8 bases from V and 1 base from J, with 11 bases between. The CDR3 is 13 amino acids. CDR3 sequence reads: CASGQNRNTEAFF. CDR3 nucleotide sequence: TGTGCCAGCGGTCAAAACAGGAACACTGAAGCTTTCTTT.

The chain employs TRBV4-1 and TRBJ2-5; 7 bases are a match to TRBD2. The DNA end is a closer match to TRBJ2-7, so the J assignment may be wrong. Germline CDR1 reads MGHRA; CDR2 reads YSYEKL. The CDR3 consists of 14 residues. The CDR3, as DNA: TGCGCCAGCAGCCCTTGGGGGGGGGACCACGAGCAGTACTTC. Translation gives CASSPWGGDHEQYF.

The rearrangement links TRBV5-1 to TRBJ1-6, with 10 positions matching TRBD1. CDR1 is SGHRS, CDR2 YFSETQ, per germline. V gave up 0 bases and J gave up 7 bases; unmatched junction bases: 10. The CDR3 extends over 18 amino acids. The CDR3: CASSLGIWGQGTNSPLHF. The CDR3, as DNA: TGCGCCAGCAGCTTGGGGATCTGGGGACAGGGGACAAATTCACCCCTCCACTTT.

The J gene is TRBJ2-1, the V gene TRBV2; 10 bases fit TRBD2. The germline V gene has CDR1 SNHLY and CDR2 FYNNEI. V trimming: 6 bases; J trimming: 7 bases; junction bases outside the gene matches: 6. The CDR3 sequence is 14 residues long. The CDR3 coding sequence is TGTGCCAGCAGCGCTAGCGGGAGTCAAAATGAGCAGTTCTTC. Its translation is CASSASGSQNEQFF.

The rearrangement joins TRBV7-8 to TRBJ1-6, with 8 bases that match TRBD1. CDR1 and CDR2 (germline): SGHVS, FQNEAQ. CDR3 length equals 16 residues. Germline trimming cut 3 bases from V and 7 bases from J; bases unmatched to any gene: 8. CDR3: CASSFPGGASNSPLHF. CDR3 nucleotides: TGTGCCAGCAGCTTCCCAGGGGGCGCCTCAAATTCACCCCTCCACTTT. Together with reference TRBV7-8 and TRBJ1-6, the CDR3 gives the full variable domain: GAGVSQSPRYKVAKRGQDVALRCDPISGHVSLFWYQQALGQGPEFLTYFQNEAQLDKSGLPSDRFFAERPEGSVSTLKIQRTQQEDSAVYLCASSFPGGASNSPLHFGNGTRLTVT.

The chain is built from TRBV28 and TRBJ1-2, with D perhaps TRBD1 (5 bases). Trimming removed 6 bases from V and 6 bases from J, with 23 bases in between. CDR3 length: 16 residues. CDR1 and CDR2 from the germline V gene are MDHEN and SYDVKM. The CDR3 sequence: CASSQEISGISDGYTF. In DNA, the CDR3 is TGTGCCAGCAGCCAGGAAATTTCAGGGATTTCGGATGGCTACACCTTC.